Given below is one T cell receptor (beta chain) in context. This entry is derived from a study of cytomegalovirus exposure and HLA in healthy donors. Background on the study: Roughly 85 million unique TCRs from HLA-typed donors made up an early data release.

Donors were ostensibly healthy at sampling, although undocumented immune exposures were probable. The germline V gene encodes CDR1 LNHNV and CDR2 YYDKDF (reference sequence). V lost 0 bases and J 6 bases, leaving 6 bases between the germline ends. The CDR3 length is 13 residues. The primer mix had 60 Vbeta and 13 Jbeta primers. Clones were sequenced by immunoSEQ multiplex PCR, and TCRdb holds only the in-frame ones, with some missing. Of over 150,000 clones in the sample, roughly 80% were seen once. This TCR was sampled from a boy between 2 and 15 years old in good health and CMV-seronegative. The sequenced material came from PBMCs. This chain connects TRBV15 to TRBJ2-1; D is ambiguous. The CDR3 bases are TGTGCCACCAGCAGAGACTTATTCAATGAGCAGTTCTTC. Translation gives CATSRDLFNEQFF.